This T cell receptor (beta chain) originates from a study of tumor-infiltrating lymphocytes in primary liver carcinoma. The investigators made TCR beta cDNA from approximately 510 ng total RNA, using a constant-region primer. Library construction for TCR beta comprised three nested multiplex PCR rounds performed with slightly modified ARM-PCR. The two initial PCR rounds, nine to eleven cycles each, used TRBV1-TRBV30 forward and C-beta reverse primers. Using its own MiXCR run on the multiplex PCR reads, TCRdb lists one record per CDR3 protein. The sample yields about 330,000 distinct CDR3 sequences, less than 65% seen once. The CDR3 spans 15 residues. Deletions cut 2 bases from V and 2 bases from J, with 12 bases between. The blood RNA (from unsorted whole blood) was obtained, and germline DNA was also extracted. To note about this clonotype: Its target is unknown.

Whole-study findings and limits: Tumor tissue displayed a significantly greater top-250-clone fraction than blood (p = 0.039).

The receptor's source is a man aged 35-49 years with primary liver carcinoma and hepatitis B virus infection. The source material was peripheral blood. The rearrangement joins TRBV12-3 or TRBV12-4 to TRBJ1-1; D is undetermined. CDR3 DNA: TGTGCCAGCAGTTTACAACTAGGGAGCAACACTGAAGCTTTCTTT. Translation gives CASSLQLGSNTEAFF.